A few counts support the clone carrying this TCR beta chain. The antigen remains unidentified. The authors used template switching to add a universal primer site and gave cDNA unique molecular identifiers. TCRdb ran MiXCR on the 5' RACE reads and lists one entry per CDR3 protein. The sample includes approximately 300,000 distinct CDR3 sequences, roughly 10% seen only once; the top ten take roughly 6.8%. This sample is drawn from a study of identical twins. Study results and caveats: With abundant cord blood beta clonotypes, insertions were fewer; memory repertoires showed no such pattern. Twin pairs' shared out-of-frame alpha sequences were enriched in low generation probability. Beta out-of-frame twin sharing showed a weaker excess.

The CDR3 has 17 residues. Trimming pared 4 bases from V and 5 bases from J, leaving 18 bases between. Per germline, CDR1 LGHNA and CDR2 YSLEER. These same data were also listed under a study on yellow fever vaccine responses in identical twins.

The receptor comes from a woman aged 18-29 years in good health. Specimen: CD8+ T cells sorted from blood. This chain uses TRBV4-3 with TRBJ1-6; D is uncertain. The CDR3 region is CASSPDPAPRDNSPLHF. CDR3 sequence (DNA): TGCGCCAGCAGCCCTGACCCCGCCCCGAGAGATAATTCACCCCTCCACTTT.